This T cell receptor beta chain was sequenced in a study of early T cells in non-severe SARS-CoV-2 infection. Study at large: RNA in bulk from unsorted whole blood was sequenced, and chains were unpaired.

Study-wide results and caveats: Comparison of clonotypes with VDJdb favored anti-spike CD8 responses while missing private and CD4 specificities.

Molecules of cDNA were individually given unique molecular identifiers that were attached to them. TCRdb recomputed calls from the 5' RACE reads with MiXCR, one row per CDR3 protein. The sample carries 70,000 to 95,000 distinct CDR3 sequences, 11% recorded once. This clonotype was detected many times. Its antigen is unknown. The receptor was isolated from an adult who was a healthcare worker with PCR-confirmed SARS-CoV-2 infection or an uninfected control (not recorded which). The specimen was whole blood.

In DNA form, the CDR3 reads TGTGCCAGCAAGGCGGCAGGAACTCGGAATTCACCCCTCCACTTT. This translates into CASKAAGTRNSPLHF. This rearrangement joins TRBV6-1 to TRBJ1-6, with no clear D. Between the trimmed V and J ends, which lost 7 bases and 7 bases, there was a span of 17 bases. CDR3 length equals 15 residues. Looked up from germline, CDR1 is MNHNS and CDR2 is SASEGT.